This TCR beta chain comes out of a study of T-cell reconstitution after alpha-beta-depleted transplantation in children. Germline V gives CDR1 DFQATT, CDR2 SNEGSKA (reference sequence). CDR3 size: 15 residues. V lost 3 bases to trimming and J lost 1 base; unmatched junction nucleotides: 7. The TCRbeta library was prepared with unique molecular identifiers. TCRdb reprocessed the PCR reads with MiXCR, giving one entry per CDR3 protein. The sample lists about 200,000 distinct CDR3 sequences; roughly 6.6% were seen once. This clonotype has a count of ten or more. V is TRBV20-1 and J is TRBJ2-3, with TRBD2 identical over 7 bases. The sequence derives from a boy aged 2-15 years with acute lymphoblastic leukemia, due to receive a stem cell transplant. Material: PBMCs, obtained before TCRalphabeta/CD19-depleted stem cell transplant. CDR3 DNA: TGCAGTGCTAGTGCCCGGGGGGTGGGCACAGATACGCAGTATTTT. Its translation: CSASARGVGTDTQYF.